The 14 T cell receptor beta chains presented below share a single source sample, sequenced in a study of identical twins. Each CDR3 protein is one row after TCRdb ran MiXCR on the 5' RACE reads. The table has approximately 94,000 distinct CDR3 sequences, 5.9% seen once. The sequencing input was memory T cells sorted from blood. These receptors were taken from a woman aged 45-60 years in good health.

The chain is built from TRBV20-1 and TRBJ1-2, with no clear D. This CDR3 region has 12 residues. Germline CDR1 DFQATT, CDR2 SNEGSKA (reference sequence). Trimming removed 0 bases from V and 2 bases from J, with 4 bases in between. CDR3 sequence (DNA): TGCAGTGCTAGAGATGGGAACTATGGCTACACCTTC. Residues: CSARDGNYGYTF.

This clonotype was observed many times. CDR3 sequence: CASSRGQGNTEAFF. The DNA for the CDR3 is TGCGCCAGCAGCCGGGGACAGGGGAACACTGAAGCTTTCTTT. The chain combines TRBV4-1 with TRBJ1-1; the match to TRBD1 covers 9 bases. Germline-derived CDR1 and CDR2 are MGHRA and YSYEKL. This CDR3 is built from 14 residues. With V trimmed by 4 bases and J by 1 base, 1 base remained unmatched.

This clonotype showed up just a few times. The CDR3 DNA reads as TGTGCCAGCTCACCACAATCCCAGAACACTGAAGCTTTCTTT. Residues: CASSPQSQNTEAFF. The rearrangement joins TRBV18 to TRBJ1-1; D is unclear. Germline CDR1 is KGHSH and CDR2 is LQKENI. V lost 1 base and J lost 1, with 7 bases in between. The CDR3 runs to 14 residues.

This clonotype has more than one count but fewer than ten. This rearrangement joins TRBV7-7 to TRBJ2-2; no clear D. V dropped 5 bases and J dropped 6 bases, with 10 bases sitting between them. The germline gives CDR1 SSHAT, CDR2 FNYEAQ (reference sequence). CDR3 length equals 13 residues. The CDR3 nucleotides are TGTGCCAGCAGCGAGTCCCTTGCCGGGGAGCTGTTTTTT. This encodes CASSESLAGELFF.

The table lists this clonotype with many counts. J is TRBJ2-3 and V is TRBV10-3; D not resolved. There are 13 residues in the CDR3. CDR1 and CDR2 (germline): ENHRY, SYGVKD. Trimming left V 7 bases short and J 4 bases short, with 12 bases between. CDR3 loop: CAITDGAPDTQYF. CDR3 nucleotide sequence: TGTGCCATCACGGATGGAGCGCCAGATACGCAGTATTTT.

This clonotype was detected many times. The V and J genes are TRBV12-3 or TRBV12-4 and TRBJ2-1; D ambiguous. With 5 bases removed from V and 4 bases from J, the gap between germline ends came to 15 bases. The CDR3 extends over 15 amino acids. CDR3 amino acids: CASSPQRTRYNEQFF. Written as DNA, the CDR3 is TGTGCCAGCAGTCCCCAGAGAACTCGGTACAATGAGCAGTTCTTC.

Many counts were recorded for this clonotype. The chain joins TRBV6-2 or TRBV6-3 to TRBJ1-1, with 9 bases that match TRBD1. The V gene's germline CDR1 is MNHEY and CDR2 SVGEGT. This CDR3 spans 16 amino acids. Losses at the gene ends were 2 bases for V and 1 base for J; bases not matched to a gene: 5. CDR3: CASSYQQGAANTEAFF. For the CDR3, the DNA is TGTGCCAGCAGTTACCAACAGGGGGCGGCGAACACTGAAGCTTTCTTT.

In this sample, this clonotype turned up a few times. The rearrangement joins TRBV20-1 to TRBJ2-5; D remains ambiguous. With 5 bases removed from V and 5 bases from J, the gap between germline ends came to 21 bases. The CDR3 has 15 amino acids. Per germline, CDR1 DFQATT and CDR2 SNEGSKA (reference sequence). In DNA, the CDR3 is TGCAGTGCTCCCACTGGGTTTGCTAGATGGGAGACCCAGTACTTC. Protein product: CSAPTGFARWETQYF.

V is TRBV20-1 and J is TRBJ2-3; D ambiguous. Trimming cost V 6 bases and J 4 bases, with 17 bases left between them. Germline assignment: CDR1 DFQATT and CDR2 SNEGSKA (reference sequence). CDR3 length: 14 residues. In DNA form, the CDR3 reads TGCAGTGCCCTGCTAGACGTACAGCCAGATACGCAGTATTTT. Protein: CSALLDVQPDTQYF.

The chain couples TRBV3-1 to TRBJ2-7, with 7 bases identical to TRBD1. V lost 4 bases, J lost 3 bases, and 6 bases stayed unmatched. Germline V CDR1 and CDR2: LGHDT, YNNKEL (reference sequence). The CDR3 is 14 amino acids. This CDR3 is CASSRPGQYYEQYF. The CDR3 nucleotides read TGTGCCAGCAGCCGTCCGGGACAGTACTACGAGCAGTACTTC.

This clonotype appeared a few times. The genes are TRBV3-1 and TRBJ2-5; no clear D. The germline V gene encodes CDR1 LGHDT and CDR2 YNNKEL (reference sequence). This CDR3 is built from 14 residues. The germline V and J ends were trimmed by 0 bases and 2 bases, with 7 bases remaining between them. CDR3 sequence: CASSQDRVQETQYF. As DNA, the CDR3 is TGTGCCAGCAGCCAAGATAGGGTACAAGAGACCCAGTACTTC.

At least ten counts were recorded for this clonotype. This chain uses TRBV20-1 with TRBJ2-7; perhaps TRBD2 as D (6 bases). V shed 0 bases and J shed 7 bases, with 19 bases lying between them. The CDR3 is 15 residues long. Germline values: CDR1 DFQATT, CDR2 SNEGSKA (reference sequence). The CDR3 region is CSAREMAGPLGEQYF. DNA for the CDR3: TGCAGTGCTAGAGAAATGGCGGGGCCGCTGGGGGAGCAGTACTTC.

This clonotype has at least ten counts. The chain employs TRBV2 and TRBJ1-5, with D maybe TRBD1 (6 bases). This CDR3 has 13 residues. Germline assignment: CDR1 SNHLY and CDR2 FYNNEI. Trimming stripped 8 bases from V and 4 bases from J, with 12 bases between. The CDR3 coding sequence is TGTGCCAGCGAGAACAGGGAAAATCAGCCCCAGCATTTT. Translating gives CASENRENQPQHF.

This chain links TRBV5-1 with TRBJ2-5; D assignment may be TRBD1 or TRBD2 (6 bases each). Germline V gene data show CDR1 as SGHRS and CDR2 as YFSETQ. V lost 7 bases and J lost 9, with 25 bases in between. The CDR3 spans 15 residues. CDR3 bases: TGCGCCAGCTCCGAAGCCGGGGGCTCTCAAAGGGCCCAGTACTTC. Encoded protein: CASSEAGGSQRAQYF.